This T cell receptor (beta chain) was recorded in a study of OX40 agonist ivuxolimab in advanced cancers. The wider study: Patients received the agonistic anti-OX40 (CD134) antibody ivuxolimab. One hepatocellular carcinoma and two cutaneous melanoma patients partially responded. Past anti-PD-1, anti-PD-L1 or anti-CTLA-4 therapy was accepted, and roughly 42% had received some.

Blood specimens came from baseline, cycle 4 day 1, and cycle 7 day 1. Assay used: immunoSEQ multiplex PCR; TCRdb lists only in-frame clones, some missing. In the table there are under 70,000 clones, around 88% of which are singletons. The material was CD4+ or CD8+ T cells sorted from blood, obtained in a trial of the OX40 agonist ivuxolimab. The sequence came from an adult with an advanced solid tumor such as melanoma, head and neck, liver or kidney cancer.

CDR3 region: CASSQDVETSGYEQYF. CDR3 bases: TGTGCCAGCAGCCAAGACGTGGAGACTAGCGGGTACGAGCAGTACTTC. V gene TRBV4-2 combines with J gene TRBJ2-7; 10 bases agree with TRBD2. J was trimmed by 4 bases and V by 0 bases; bases with no gene match: 6. This CDR3 is built from 16 residues. Germline CDR1 LGHNA, CDR2 YNFKEQ.